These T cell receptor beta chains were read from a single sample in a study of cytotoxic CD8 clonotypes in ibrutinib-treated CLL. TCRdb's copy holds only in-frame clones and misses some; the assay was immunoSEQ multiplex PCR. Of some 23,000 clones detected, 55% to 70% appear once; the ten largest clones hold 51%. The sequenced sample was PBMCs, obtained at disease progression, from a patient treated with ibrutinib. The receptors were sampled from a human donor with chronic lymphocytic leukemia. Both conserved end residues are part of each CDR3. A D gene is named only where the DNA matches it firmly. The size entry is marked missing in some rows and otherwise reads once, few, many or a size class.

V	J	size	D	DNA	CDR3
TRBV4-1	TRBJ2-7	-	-	TGCGCCAGCAGCCAAGGAGGAGGGGGCTCCTACGAGCAGTACTTC	CASSQGGGGSYEQYF
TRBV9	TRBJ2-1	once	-	TGTGCCAGCAGCGTATATGAGGGGGGTGGCAATGAGCAGTTCTTC	CASSVYEGGGNEQFF
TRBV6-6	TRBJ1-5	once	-	TGTGCCAGCGGGTCCGTTTGGGAAAATCAGCCCCAGCATTTT	CASGSVWENQPQHF
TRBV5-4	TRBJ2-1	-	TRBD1	TGTGCCAGCAGCTCATCCGGGACAGGGGGCCTCAATGAGCAGTTCTTC	CASSSSGTGGLNEQFF
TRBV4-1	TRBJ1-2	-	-	TGCGCCAGCAGCCAAGATAGTAAAGGGGGGGAAGGCTACACCTTC	CASSQDSKGGEGYTF
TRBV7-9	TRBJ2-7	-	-	TGTGCCAGCAGCCACAGGAATAGCTACGAGCAGTACTTC	CASSHRNSYEQYF
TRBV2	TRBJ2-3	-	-	TGTGCCAGCAGTGCCCTGAGGGTTGGCGCAGATACGCAGTATTTT	CASSALRVGADTQYF
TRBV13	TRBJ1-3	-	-	TGTGCCAGCAGCATCAGGTGGGACACCATATATTTT	CASSIRWDTIYF
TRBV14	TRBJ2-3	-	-	TGTGCCAGCAGCCAAGTAACGAGTAACACAGATACGCAGTATTTT	CASSQVTSNTDTQYF
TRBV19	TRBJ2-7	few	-	TGTGCCAGTAGTATATTGGCAGGGGTCGACGAGCAGTACTTC	CASSILAGVDEQYF
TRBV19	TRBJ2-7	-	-	TGTGCCAGTAGTCCCCCGGGCAGAGGCTCCTACGAGCAGTACTTC	CASSPPGRGSYEQYF
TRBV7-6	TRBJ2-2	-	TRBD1	TGTGCCAGCAGCTTAGCGCTTAGGGGGCGAGACACCGGGGAGCTGTTTTTT	CASSLALRGRDTGELFF
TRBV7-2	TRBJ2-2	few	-	TGTGCCAGCAGCGCCGACCCAGCCACCGGGGAGCTGTTTTTT	CASSADPATGELFF
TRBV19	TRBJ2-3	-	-	TGTGCCAGTAGTCCGGCGGAAAAACACACAGATACGCAGTATTTT	CASSPAEKHTDTQYF
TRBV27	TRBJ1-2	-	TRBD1	TGTGCCAGCAGTTACCAAACAGGGGCCGCATATGGCTACACCTTC	CASSYQTGAAYGYTF
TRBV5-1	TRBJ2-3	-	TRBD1	TGCGCCAGCAGCTCGGGACAGACCACAGATACGCAGTATTTT	CASSSGQTTDTQYF
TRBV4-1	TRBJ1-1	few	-	TGCGCCAGCAGCCGTTCGACACTGAACACTGAAGCTTTCTTT	CASSRSTLNTEAFF
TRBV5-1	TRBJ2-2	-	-	TGCGCCAGCAGCCTTGACAGAACGAACACCGGGGAGCTGTTTTTT	CASSLDRTNTGELFF
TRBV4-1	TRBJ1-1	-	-	TGCGCCAGCAGCCAAGAAACGTCTGGGGGCACTGAAGCTTTCTTT	CASSQETSGGTEAFF
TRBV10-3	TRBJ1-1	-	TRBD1	TGTGCCATCAGACAGGGGATGAACACTGAAGCTTTCTTT	CAIRQGMNTEAFF
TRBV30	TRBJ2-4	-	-	TGTGCCTGCCTAGACGGTAGCAAAAACATTCAGTACTTC	CACLDGSKNIQYF
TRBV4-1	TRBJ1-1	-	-	TGCGCCAGCAGCCCACAAGGGAGGCCTGAAGCTTTCTTT	CASSPQGRPEAFF
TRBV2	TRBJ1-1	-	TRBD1	TGTGCCAGCAAACTCGGGACAGGAGGAACTGAAGCTTTCTTT	CASKLGTGGTEAFF
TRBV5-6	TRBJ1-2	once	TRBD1	TGTGCCAGCAGCTTGGGGAGGGACAGGAGGGACTATGGCTACACCTTC	CASSLGRDRRDYGYTF
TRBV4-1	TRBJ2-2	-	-	TGCGCCAGCAGCCAGGGCCTAGGTTGGACTATGGCGGCCAAAAACACCGGGGAGCTGTTTTTT	CASSQGLGWTMAAKNTGELFF
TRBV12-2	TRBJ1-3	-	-	TGTGCGACCCCTGGGAACACCATATATTTT	CATPGNTIYF
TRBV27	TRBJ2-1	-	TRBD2	TGTGCCAGCAGCGATACCGCGGTTAGCGGGGGGAATGAGCAGTTCTTC	CASSDTAVSGGNEQFF
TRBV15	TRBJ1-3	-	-	TGTGCCACCAGCAGAGATCGAGGGGCTGGAAACACCATATATTTT	CATSRDRGAGNTIYF
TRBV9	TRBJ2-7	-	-	TGTGCCAGCAGCGTAGGACCGGACCCCTACGAGCAGTACTTC	CASSVGPDPYEQYF
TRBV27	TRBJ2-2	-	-	TGTGCCAGCAGTTTACCTATACCCGGGGAGCTGTTTTTT	CASSLPIPGELFF
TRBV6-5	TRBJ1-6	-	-	TGTGCCAGCAGCCGCGGACACGACCCTACACCCCTCCACTTT	CASSRGHDPTPLHF
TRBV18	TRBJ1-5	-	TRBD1	TGTGCCAGCTCACTGGACAGGGGCAATCAGCCCCAGCATTTT	CASSLDRGNQPQHF
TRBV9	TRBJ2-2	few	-	TGTGCCAGCAGCCCTCACAGGGTAGGCGGCACCGGGGAGCTGTTTTTT	CASSPHRVGGTGELFF
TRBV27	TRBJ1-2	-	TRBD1	TGTGCCAGCAGTCAGGGGGCGGGCGGCTACACCTTC	CASSQGAGGYTF
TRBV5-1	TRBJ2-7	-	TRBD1	TGCGCCAGCAGCTTGGGAGCCGGGACAGGGGTCCACGAGCAGTACTTC	CASSLGAGTGVHEQYF
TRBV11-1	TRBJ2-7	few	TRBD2	TGTGCCAGCAGCCAAAGGGAGGGAGCCTCCTACGAGCAGTACTTC	CASSQREGASYEQYF
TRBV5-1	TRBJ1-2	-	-	TGCGCCAGCAGCGGACAGTCTTATGGCTACACCTTC	CASSGQSYGYTF
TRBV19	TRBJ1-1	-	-	TGTGCCAGTAGTATGTGGGAAGGAAACACTGAAGCTTTCTTT	CASSMWEGNTEAFF
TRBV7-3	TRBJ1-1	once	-	TGTGCCAGCAGCTTAGAAGGAGGGGACACTGAAGCTTTCTTT	CASSLEGGDTEAFF
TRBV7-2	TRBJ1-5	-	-	TGTGCCAGCAGCTTAGAACAGGATCAGCCCCAGCATTTT	CASSLEQDQPQHF
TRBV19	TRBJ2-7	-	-	TGTGCCAGTAGTAGATACCGGGACATATCCTACGAGCAGTACTTC	CASSRYRDISYEQYF
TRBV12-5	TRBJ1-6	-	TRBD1	TGTGCTAGTGGTGTGGGGACAGGGGCAAATAATTCACCCCTCCACTTT	CASGVGTGANNSPLHF
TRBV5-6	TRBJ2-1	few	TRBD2	TGTGCCAGCAGCTCAGCAGCTAGCGGGGGCTCCTACAATGAGCAGTTCTTC	CASSSAASGGSYNEQFF
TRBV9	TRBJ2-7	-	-	TGTGCCAGCAGCGTAGAGGGACTCGGCGAGCAGTACTTC	CASSVEGLGEQYF
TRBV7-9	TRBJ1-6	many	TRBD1	TGTGCCAGCAGCCGAACCGGGACAGGGGGTTCACCCCTCCACTTT	CASSRTGTGGSPLHF
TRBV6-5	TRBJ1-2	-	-	TGTGCCAGCAGTTACGACAGAAATTATGGCTACACCTTC	CASSYDRNYGYTF
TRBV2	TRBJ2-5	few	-	TGTGCCAGCAGTACAGAGACCCAGTACTTC	CASSTETQYF
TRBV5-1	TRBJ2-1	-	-	TGCGCCAGCAGCTTGGGCGGGGGCCGGAATGAGCAGTTCTTC	CASSLGGGRNEQFF
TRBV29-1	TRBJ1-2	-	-	TGCAGCGGGAAAACCGACGGCACCTATGGCTACACCTTC	CSGKTDGTYGYTF
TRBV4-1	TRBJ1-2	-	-	TGCGCCAGCAGCCAGGGGCCCCACGAGAACTATGGCTACACCTTC	CASSQGPHENYGYTF
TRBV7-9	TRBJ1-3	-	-	TGTGCCAGCAGCTTATTTTTAACTGGAAACACCATATATTTT	CASSLFLTGNTIYF
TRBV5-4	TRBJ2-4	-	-	TGTGCCAGCAGCTTATCCCGATCGGCCAAAAACATTCAGTACTTC	CASSLSRSAKNIQYF
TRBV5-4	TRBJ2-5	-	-	TGTGCCAGCAGCTTGGGAGGGGGGGTCCTCTGGGAGACCCAGTACTTC	CASSLGGGVLWETQYF
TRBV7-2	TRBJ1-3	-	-	TGTGCCAGCAGCTTAGCGCTACAGGGCTTGAGAAACACCATATATTTT	CASSLALQGLRNTIYF
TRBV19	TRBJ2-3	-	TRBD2	TGTGCCAGTAGGCCTAGCGGGGGGAGTAGCACAGATACGCAGTATTTT	CASRPSGGSSTDTQYF